The present entry profiles one T cell receptor (beta chain) with its context. This sample was taken from a study of technical replicates of blood from a few donors. Sequencing was performed with immunoSEQ multiplex PCR; in TCRdb, only in-frame clones are kept and a portion is missing. The sample records some 87,000 clones, 95% to 98% being singletons. Sample: T cells isolated from PBMCs. This TCR derives from a human donor in good health.

The CDR3 loop reads CASSFGSGVARETQYF. CDR3 in DNA: TGTGCCAGCAGCTTCGGATCAGGGGTCGCCAGGGAGACCCAGTACTTC. This sequence joins TRBV7-9 and TRBJ2-5, with D perhaps TRBD1 (6 bases). Germline-derived CDR1 and CDR2 are SEHNR and FQNEAQ (reference sequence). V was clipped by 3 bases and J by 5 bases, with 19 bases between them. The CDR3 covers 16 residues.